This T cell receptor beta chain was sequenced during a study of shared clonotypes between healthy human individuals. This clone has a single count. Data came from immunoSEQ multiplex PCR; TCRdb stores just in-frame clones and leaves some out. The sample includes 600,000 to 700,000 clones, less than 80% seen only once; the top ten take around 2%. Source material: memory CD4+ T cells sorted from blood. This sample's subset: CD45RA-negative fraction. The receptor comes from a woman aged 25 to 39 in good health.

The CDR3 protein is CASSLWDSTYEQYF. CDR3 DNA: TGTGCCAGCAGTTTATGGGACAGCACCTACGAGCAGTACTTC. The chain couples TRBV28 to TRBJ2-7; D possibly corresponds to TRBD1 (6 bases). Germline V gene data show CDR1 as MDHEN and CDR2 as SYDVKM. The CDR3 has 14 amino acids. Trimming took 0 bases from V and 2 from J, leaving 8 bases between them.